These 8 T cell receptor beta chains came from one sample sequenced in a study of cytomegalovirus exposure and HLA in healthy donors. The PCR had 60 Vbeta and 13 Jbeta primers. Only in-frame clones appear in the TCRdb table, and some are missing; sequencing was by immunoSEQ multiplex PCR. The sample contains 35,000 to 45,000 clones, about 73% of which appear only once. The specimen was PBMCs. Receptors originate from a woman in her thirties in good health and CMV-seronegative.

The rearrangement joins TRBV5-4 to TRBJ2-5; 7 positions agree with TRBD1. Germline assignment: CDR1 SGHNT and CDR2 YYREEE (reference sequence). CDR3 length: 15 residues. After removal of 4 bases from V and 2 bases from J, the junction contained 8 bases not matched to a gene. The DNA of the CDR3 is TGTGCCAGCAGCCCCTGGACAGGACGACAAGAGACCCAGTACTTC. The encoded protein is CASSPWTGRQETQYF.

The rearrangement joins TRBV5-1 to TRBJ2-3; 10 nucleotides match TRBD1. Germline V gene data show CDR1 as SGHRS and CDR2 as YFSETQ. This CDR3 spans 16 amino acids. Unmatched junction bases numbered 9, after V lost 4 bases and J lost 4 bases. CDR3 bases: TGCGCCAGCAGCAAAAACGCCGGGACAGGGGCAGATACGCAGTATTTT. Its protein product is CASSKNAGTGADTQYF.

CDR3 nucleotide sequence: TGCGCCAGCAGTTCCCGACTAGCGGGAGCGAAAGATACGCAGTATTTT. Translated: CASSSRLAGAKDTQYF. The V and J genes are TRBV23-1 and TRBJ2-3, with 12 positions matching TRBD2. TRBV23-1 is an ORF, and what it does is uncertain. The CDR3 is 16 amino acids. Trimming at V came to 5 bases and at J to 5 bases, leaving 8 bases not matched to a gene.

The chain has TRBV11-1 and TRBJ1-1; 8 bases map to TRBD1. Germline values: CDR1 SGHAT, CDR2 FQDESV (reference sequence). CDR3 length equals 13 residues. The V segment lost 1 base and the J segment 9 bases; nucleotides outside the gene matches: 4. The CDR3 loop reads CASSLGGDRKAFF. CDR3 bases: TGTGCCAGCAGCTTAGGAGGGGACAGGAAAGCTTTCTTT.

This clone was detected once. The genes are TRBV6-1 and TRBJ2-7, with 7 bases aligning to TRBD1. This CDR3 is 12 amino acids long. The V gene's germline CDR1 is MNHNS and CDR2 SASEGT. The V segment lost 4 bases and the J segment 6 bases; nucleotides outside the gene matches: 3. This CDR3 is CASSVHRGEQYF. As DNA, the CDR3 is TGTGCCAGCAGTGTACACAGGGGCGAGCAGTACTTC.

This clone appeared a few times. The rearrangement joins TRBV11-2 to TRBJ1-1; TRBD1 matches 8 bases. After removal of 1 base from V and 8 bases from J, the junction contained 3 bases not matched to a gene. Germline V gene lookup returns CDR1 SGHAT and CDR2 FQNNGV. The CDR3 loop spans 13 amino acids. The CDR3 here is CASSLGQGREAFF. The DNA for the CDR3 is TGTGCCAGCAGCTTAGGACAGGGGCGCGAAGCTTTCTTT.

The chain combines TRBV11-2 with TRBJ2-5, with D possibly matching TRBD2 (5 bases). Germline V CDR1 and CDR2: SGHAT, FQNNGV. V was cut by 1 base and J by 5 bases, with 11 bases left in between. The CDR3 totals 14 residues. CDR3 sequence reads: CASSLVTPGETQYF. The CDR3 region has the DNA TGTGCCAGCAGCTTAGTAACCCCGGGGGAGACCCAGTACTTC.

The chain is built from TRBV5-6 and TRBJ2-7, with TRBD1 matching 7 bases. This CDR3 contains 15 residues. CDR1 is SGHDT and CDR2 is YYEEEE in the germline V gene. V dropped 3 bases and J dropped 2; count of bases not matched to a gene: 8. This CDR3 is CASSSFEGQPYEQYF. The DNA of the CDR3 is TGTGCCAGCAGCTCTTTCGAGGGACAGCCCTACGAGCAGTACTTC. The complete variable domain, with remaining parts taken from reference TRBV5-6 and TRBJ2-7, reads DAGVTQSPTHLIKTRGQQVTLRCSPKSGHDTVSWYQQALGQGPQFIFQYYEEEERQRGNFPDRFSGHQFPNYSSELNVNALLLGDSALYLCASSSFEGQPYEQYFGPGTRLTVT.